A single sample is the source of the 10 T cell receptor beta chains below, sequenced in a study of blood T cell repertoires in COVID-19. Produced via immunoSEQ multiplex PCR; TCRdb's table is partial and in-frame only. The sample contains about 46,000 clones, roughly 86% of which appear only once. Sequencing was done on a sample of PBMCs or T cells enriched from blood (not recorded which). All receptors derive from a woman aged 45-65 years who had recovered from COVID-19.

The rearrangement links TRBV3-1 (or the pseudogene TRBV3-2) to TRBJ2-7; D remains unclear. Trimming took off 0 bases at V and 2 bases at J, with 20 bases between the two ends. The CDR3 extends over 18 amino acids. Germline V gives CDR1 LGHDT, CDR2 YNNKEL (reference sequence). CDR3 nucleotide sequence: TGTGCCAGCAGCCAAGATCCCCCCCCCGCGACAACCACCTACGAGCAGTACTTC. The encoded protein is CASSQDPPPATTTYEQYF.

The rearrangement links TRBV25-1 to TRBJ2-3; TRBD2 aligns across 9 bases. Germline CDR1 reads MGHDK; CDR2 reads SYGVNS. The CDR3 sequence is 15 residues long. The V and J ends lost 4 bases and 3 bases, in that order; junction bases with no gene match: 5. The CDR3 nucleotides read TGTGCCAGCAGTGGCCTAGCGGGGCGTACAGATACGCAGTATTTT. Translation gives CASSGLAGRTDTQYF.

V and J are TRBV6-5 and TRBJ2-7; TRBD2 is a possible D gene (5 bases). In germline, CDR1 is MNHEY, CDR2 SVGAGI. Between the trimmed V and J ends, which lost 6 bases and 4 bases, there was a span of 19 bases. There are 15 residues in the CDR3. The chain's CDR3 is CASSPSGQRSYEQYF. The CDR3 nucleotides are TGTGCCAGCAGCCCCAGCGGTCAGAGGAGTTACGAGCAGTACTTC.

CDR3 in amino acids: CASSYSGQGSTYNEQFF. In DNA form, the CDR3 reads TGTGCCAGCAGTTACTCTGGACAGGGTTCGACCTACAATGAGCAGTTCTTC. This rearrangement joins TRBV6-2 or TRBV6-3 to TRBJ2-1; TRBD1 agrees at 8 bases. Germline lookup yields CDR1 MNHEY and CDR2 SVGEGT. After removal of 0 bases from V and 2 bases from J, the junction contained 6 bases not matched to a gene. This CDR3 has 17 residues.

The chain carries TRBV5-1 and TRBJ2-7; no definite D call. CDR1 and CDR2 (germline): SGHRS, YFSETQ. The CDR3 contains 11 residues. V dropped 3 bases and J dropped 2 bases, with 3 bases sitting between them. The CDR3 loop is CASSSAYEQYF. CDR3 nucleotide sequence: TGCGCCAGCAGCTCCGCCTACGAGCAGTACTTC.

CDR3 DNA sequence: TGTGCCAGCAGTTTATCCGGGGGGGCCTCGAGTGAGCAGTTCTTC. Encoded protein: CASSLSGGASSEQFF. The V and J genes are TRBV28 and TRBJ2-1; 8 positions match TRBD2. The CDR3 is 15 residues long. V was pared by 1 base and J by 9 bases, with 8 bases of the junction left unmatched. CDR1 is MDHEN, CDR2 SYDVKM, per germline.

This sequence joins TRBV27 and TRBJ2-5, with 8 nucleotides matching TRBD2. Germline V gene lookup returns CDR1 MNHEY and CDR2 SMNVEV (reference sequence). Germline trimming cut 7 bases from V and 5 bases from J; bases unmatched to any gene: 12. CDR3 size: 15 residues. Written as DNA, the CDR3 is TGTGCCAGCAAGGCAGTCGGGAGGGCCGGGGAGACCCAGTACTTC. It yields the protein CASKAVGRAGETQYF.

This chain uses TRBV7-2 with TRBJ2-7; 9 nucleotides agree with TRBD1. CDR3 length: 14 residues. V lost 6 bases and J lost 7; bases outside the gene matches: 10. Germline V gives CDR1 SGHTA, CDR2 FQGNSA. This CDR3 is CASRPPGQGREQYF. For the CDR3, the DNA is TGTGCCAGCAGACCCCCGGGACAGGGACGGGAGCAGTACTTC.

V usage is TRBV19 and J usage is TRBJ2-2; D remains ambiguous. CDR1 is LNHDA and CDR2 is SQIVND in the germline V gene (reference sequence). This CDR3 is 14 amino acids long. Trimming cost V 4 bases and J 1 base, with 7 bases left between them. The CDR3 protein is CASSTLGNTGELFF. In nucleotides, the CDR3 is TGTGCCAGTAGTACTCTCGGGAACACCGGGGAGCTGTTTTTT.

The rearrangement uses TRBV27 and TRBJ1-6; the match to TRBD1 covers 7 bases. Looked up from germline, CDR1 is MNHEY and CDR2 is SMNVEV (reference sequence). J lost 9 bases, V lost 6 bases, and 11 bases had no gene match. This CDR3 has 15 residues. DNA for the CDR3: TGTGCCAGCAGACGAAAACAGGGGATCGGTTCACCCCTCCACTTT. It yields the protein CASRRKQGIGSPLHF.